Listed below are T cell receptor beta chains from one sample, sequenced in a study of cytomegalovirus exposure and HLA in healthy donors. Produced via immunoSEQ multiplex PCR; TCRdb's table is partial and in-frame only. The sample shows about 100,000 clones, 75% of them seen only once. Sample: PBMCs. The receptors were gathered from a man aged 45-65 years in good health and CMV-seronegative. The CDR3 runs from the conserved cysteine through the conserved F or W. A D gene is named only where the DNA matches it firmly. Clone size is shown for a subset of rows, as once, few, many or a class of expanded clone.

j_gene: TRBJ2-1; d_gene: .; v_gene: TRBV5-4; len: 13; abundance: .; CDR3nt: TGTGCCAGCAGCTTGGCCCTTTCCAATGAGCAGTTCTTC; CDR3aa: CASSLALSNEQFF
j_gene: TRBJ2-1; d_gene: .; v_gene: TRBV7-9; len: 15; abundance: .; CDR3nt: TGTGCCAGCAGCCTCGACGGGAGCTCCTACAATGAGCAGTTCTTC; CDR3aa: CASSLDGSSYNEQFF
j_gene: TRBJ1-5; d_gene: .; v_gene: TRBV9; len: 15; abundance: .; CDR3nt: TGTGCCAGCAGCCCGGACAGCTTCAGCAATCAGCCCCAGCATTTT; CDR3aa: CASSPDSFSNQPQHF
j_gene: TRBJ2-5; d_gene: TRBD2; v_gene: TRBV29-1; len: 15; abundance: .; CDR3nt: TGCAGCGTCGGGGGTCCTAGCGGGATCCAAGAGACCCAGTACTTC; CDR3aa: CSVGGPSGIQETQYF
j_gene: TRBJ1-2; d_gene: TRBD1; v_gene: TRBV5-1; len: 15; abundance: .; CDR3nt: TGCGCCAGCAGCCCCGGACAGGGCTTCGGCTATGGCTACACCTTC; CDR3aa: CASSPGQGFGYGYTF
j_gene: TRBJ2-7; d_gene: TRBD1; v_gene: TRBV5-6; len: 16; abundance: .; CDR3nt: TGTGCCAGCATCCTATCCGGGACAGGGGTCTTCTACGAGCAGTACTTC; CDR3aa: CASILSGTGVFYEQYF
j_gene: TRBJ2-1; d_gene: TRBD2; v_gene: TRBV5-5; len: 15; abundance: .; CDR3nt: TGTGCCAGCAGCTTGGGACTAGCGGACCACAATGAGCAGTTCTTC; CDR3aa: CASSLGLADHNEQFF
j_gene: TRBJ1-5; d_gene: .; v_gene: TRBV27; len: 12; abundance: .; CDR3nt: TGTGCCAGCAGTCCACTAAATCAGCCCCAGCATTTT; CDR3aa: CASSPLNQPQHF
j_gene: TRBJ1-1; d_gene: .; v_gene: TRBV7-8; len: 13; abundance: .; CDR3nt: TGTGCCAGCAGCCCAGGGGAGTACACTGAAGCTTTCTTT; CDR3aa: CASSPGEYTEAFF
j_gene: TRBJ2-7; d_gene: TRBD2; v_gene: TRBV13; len: 14; abundance: .; CDR3nt: TGTGCCAGCAGCTTTCGGGGGGGTAAGGACGAGCAGTACTTC; CDR3aa: CASSFRGGKDEQYF
j_gene: TRBJ2-2; d_gene: .; v_gene: TRBV9; len: 17; abundance: .; CDR3nt: TGTGCCAGCAGCTCTCTGATGAGCGATGCGAACACCGGGGAGCTGTTTTTT; CDR3aa: CASSSLMSDANTGELFF
j_gene: TRBJ2-3; d_gene: TRBD1; v_gene: TRBV19; len: 16; abundance: .; CDR3nt: TGTGCCAGTAGTATTCGGACAGGGGGCGGCACAGATACGCAGTATTTT; CDR3aa: CASSIRTGGGTDTQYF
j_gene: TRBJ2-7; d_gene: .; v_gene: TRBV25-1; len: 17; abundance: .; CDR3nt: TGTGCCAGCAGTTCCCAACCGATTACAGGGACATCCTACGAGCAGTACTTC; CDR3aa: CASSSQPITGTSYEQYF
j_gene: TRBJ1-3; d_gene: .; v_gene: TRBV7-2; len: 15; abundance: .; CDR3nt: TGTGCCAGCAGCTTAGAGGCGGGTAATGGAAACACCATATATTTT; CDR3aa: CASSLEAGNGNTIYF
j_gene: TRBJ2-2; d_gene: .; v_gene: TRBV19; len: 14; abundance: .; CDR3nt: TGTGCCAGTAGAGTAAACGGGGGCACCGGGGAGCTGTTTTTT; CDR3aa: CASRVNGGTGELFF
j_gene: TRBJ1-5; d_gene: .; v_gene: TRBV30; len: 14; abundance: .; CDR3nt: TGTGCCTGGAGTGTACAAGGGGGTAGTCAGCCCCAGCATTTT; CDR3aa: CAWSVQGGSQPQHF
j_gene: TRBJ1-4; d_gene: .; v_gene: TRBV28; len: 14; abundance: .; CDR3nt: TGTGCCAGCAGGCCGACAGAAACTAATGAAAAACTGTTTTTT; CDR3aa: CASRPTETNEKLFF
j_gene: TRBJ1-1; d_gene: TRBD1; v_gene: TRBV6-5; len: 13; abundance: .; CDR3nt: TGTGCCGCCCCCAGGGGGCAGGACACTGAAGCTTTCTTT; CDR3aa: CAAPRGQDTEAFF
j_gene: TRBJ1-4; d_gene: .; v_gene: TRBV4-1; len: 15; abundance: .; CDR3nt: TGCGCCAGCAGCCAAGTATCCCGAGCTAATGAAAAACTGTTTTTT; CDR3aa: CASSQVSRANEKLFF
j_gene: TRBJ2-3; d_gene: TRBD1; v_gene: TRBV30; len: 16; abundance: few; CDR3nt: TGTGCCTGGAGTGTCGGGACAGGGACCCCCACAGATACGCAGTATTTT; CDR3aa: CAWSVGTGTPTDTQYF
j_gene: TRBJ2-7; d_gene: .; v_gene: TRBV6-1; len: 13; abundance: .; CDR3nt: TGTGCCAGCAGTGATCGACTAACCTACGAGCAGTACTTC; CDR3aa: CASSDRLTYEQYF
j_gene: TRBJ1-5; d_gene: .; v_gene: TRBV28; len: 12; abundance: .; CDR3nt: TGTGCCAGCAGCCCTCCCGACAGGCCCCAGCATTTT; CDR3aa: CASSPPDRPQHF
j_gene: TRBJ1-4; d_gene: TRBD1; v_gene: TRBV27; len: 15; abundance: .; CDR3nt: TGTGCCAGCAGTTGGGGGACAGGGGAAGACGAAAAACTGTTTTTT; CDR3aa: CASSWGTGEDEKLFF
j_gene: TRBJ1-5; d_gene: TRBD1; v_gene: TRBV18; len: 14; abundance: .; CDR3nt: TGTGCCAGCTCCCGAACAGGGGGCAATCAGCCCCAGCATTTT; CDR3aa: CASSRTGGNQPQHF
j_gene: TRBJ2-4; d_gene: TRBD2; v_gene: TRBV6-1; len: 17; abundance: few; CDR3nt: TGTGCCAGCAGTGAAGAATCGGCTCTAGCGGGGAAAAACATTCAGTACTTC; CDR3aa: CASSEESALAGKNIQYF
j_gene: TRBJ1-3; d_gene: .; v_gene: TRBV29-1; len: 15; abundance: .; CDR3nt: TGCAGCGTTGAAGTGATACCAGGCTCTGGAAACACCATATATTTT; CDR3aa: CSVEVIPGSGNTIYF
j_gene: TRBJ1-2; d_gene: .; v_gene: TRBV5-1; len: 15; abundance: .; CDR3nt: TGCGCCAGCAGCTCTGAACGAACAGGAGACTATGGCTACACCTTC; CDR3aa: CASSSERTGDYGYTF
j_gene: TRBJ2-3; d_gene: .; v_gene: TRBV11-2; len: 14; abundance: .; CDR3nt: TGTGCCAGCAGCCAACCCGGGAGCACAGATACGCAGTATTTT; CDR3aa: CASSQPGSTDTQYF
j_gene: TRBJ1-4; d_gene: .; v_gene: TRBV5-6; len: 13; abundance: few; CDR3nt: TGTGCCAGCAGCTTGAAACAGAATGAAAAACTGTTTTTT; CDR3aa: CASSLKQNEKLFF
j_gene: TRBJ2-3; d_gene: .; v_gene: TRBV7-9; len: 12; abundance: .; CDR3nt: TGTGCCAGCAGCCCATCGGGAGATACGCAGTATTTT; CDR3aa: CASSPSGDTQYF
j_gene: TRBJ2-1; d_gene: TRBD2; v_gene: TRBV7-8; len: 17; abundance: once; CDR3nt: TGTGCCAGCAGCTTAGGGGTTGGGACTAGCGGGGCCTATGAGCAGTTCTTC; CDR3aa: CASSLGVGTSGAYEQFF
j_gene: TRBJ2-7; d_gene: .; v_gene: TRBV18; len: 14; abundance: .; CDR3nt: TGTGCCAGCTCACCCTTCGGACAGTCGGGCGGGCAGTACTTC; CDR3aa: CASSPFGQSGGQYF
j_gene: TRBJ2-2; d_gene: .; v_gene: TRBV7-2; len: 16; abundance: once; CDR3nt: TGTGCCAGCAGCAAATGGTCCCCGGGGAAAACCGGGGAGCTGTTTTTT; CDR3aa: CASSKWSPGKTGELFF
j_gene: TRBJ1-4; d_gene: TRBD1; v_gene: TRBV15; len: 15; abundance: .; CDR3nt: TGTGCCACCAGCAGGCCCGGGACAGGGGGAGAAAAACTGTTTTTT; CDR3aa: CATSRPGTGGEKLFF
j_gene: TRBJ2-1; d_gene: TRBD1; v_gene: TRBV2; len: 14; abundance: .; CDR3nt: TGTGCCAGCAAGGGGACAGGGGGGTACAATGAGCAGTTCTTC; CDR3aa: CASKGTGGYNEQFF
j_gene: TRBJ1-4; d_gene: .; v_gene: TRBV5-6; len: 15; abundance: .; CDR3nt: TGTGCCAGCAGCCTTTACACGGGGGCTAATGAAAAACTGTTTTTT; CDR3aa: CASSLYTGANEKLFF
j_gene: TRBJ1-2; d_gene: .; v_gene: TRBV6-1; len: 11; abundance: .; CDR3nt: TGTGCCAGCAGTTACGGGGGGGGCTACACCTTC; CDR3aa: CASSYGGGYTF
j_gene: TRBJ1-2; d_gene: .; v_gene: TRBV7-2; len: 14; abundance: .; CDR3nt: TGTGCCAGCAGATCCCCGACGAGGTCGTATGGCTACACCTTC; CDR3aa: CASRSPTRSYGYTF
j_gene: TRBJ2-7; d_gene: TRBD2; v_gene: TRBV5-6; len: 13; abundance: .; CDR3nt: TGTGCCAGCAGCTTGGAGGGAGGGTTCGAGCAGTACTTC; CDR3aa: CASSLEGGFEQYF
j_gene: TRBJ2-7; d_gene: TRBD2; v_gene: TRBV30; len: 14; abundance: few; CDR3nt: TGTGCCTGGAGTGTATCCAGCGGGGGCTACGAGCAGTACTTC; CDR3aa: CAWSVSSGGYEQYF